Each of the 3 T cell receptor beta chains below was sequenced from the same sample in a study of patients and donors after allogeneic stem cell transplantation (dated by TCRdb to about 2020). Library method: RT-PCR. Instrument used: NextSeq 550. TCRdb reran the public reads through fastp at Q25 and MiXCR, keeping productive beta chains. Each CDR3 protein gets just one entry, which takes the most common genes and DNA from the rows behind it. For this sample the table gives some 880,000 distinct CDR3 sequences, of which roughly 18% were detected only once. The ten largest clones take up under 6.5% of the sample. The sample was blood, either unsorted or a sorted T cell fraction (not recorded which). These receptors all come from a human donor who was either an allogeneic HSCT recipient or a stem cell or donor lymphocyte infusion donor (not recorded which). It is not recorded whose cells these are; they may come from a transplant donor.

In its sample, this clonotype was seen a few times. The chain carries TRBV12-3 or TRBV12-4 and TRBJ1-2; 7 nucleotides align to TRBD1. The CDR3 is 11 amino acids. After removal of 5 bases from V and 11 bases from J, the junction contained 5 bases not matched to a gene. This chain's CDR3 is CASSRDRVYTF. The CDR3 DNA is TGTGCCAGCAGTCGGGACAGAGTGTACACCTTC.

In its sample, this clonotype was seen a few times. The J gene is TRBJ1-1, the V gene TRBV20-1; the D gene is possibly TRBD1 (6 bases). Per germline, CDR1 DFQATT and CDR2 SNEGSKA (reference sequence). This CDR3 spans 16 amino acids. V was pared by 3 bases and J by 0 bases, with 17 bases between. CDR3 in amino acids: CSASGLRGVLNTEAFF. In nucleotides, the CDR3 is TGCAGTGCTAGCGGGTTAAGGGGGGTCCTGAACACTGAAGCTTTCTTT.

This clonotype has just a few counts. The chain employs TRBV27 and TRBJ1-1, with 11 nucleotides matching TRBD1. This CDR3 is 15 amino acids long. V trimming: 1 base; J trimming: 4 bases; junction bases outside the gene matches: 2. In germline, CDR1 is MNHEY, CDR2 SMNVEV (reference sequence). The CDR3 sequence: CASSLLGTGGTEAFF. Here the CDR3 DNA reads TGTGCCAGCAGTTTATTAGGGACAGGGGGCACTGAAGCTTTCTTT.